The text below deals with one TCR beta chain. What it binds is not known. This sample was taken from a study of T cells in localized non-small cell lung cancer. Study outcomes and limitations: Adjacent uninvolved lung tissue had the highest T cell clonality, exceeding tumor.

The protocol was immunoSEQ multiplex PCR, while the TCRdb copy is restricted to in-frame clones and leaves out a portion. The sample lists fewer than 90,000 clones; about four fifths were seen once. Germline assignment: CDR1 SNHLY and CDR2 FYNNEI. This CDR3 is built from 17 residues. V lost 7 bases and J lost 0, with 22 bases in between. The receptor comes from a man aged 35 to 70 with stage I lung adenocarcinoma. The sequences come from peripheral blood, collected before any cancer treatment. The chain employs TRBV2 and TRBJ2-7, with D possibly being TRBD1 or TRBD2 (5 bases each). Here the CDR3 reads CASTLAPQADGSYEQYF. The CDR3 DNA sequence: TGTGCCAGCACCCTAGCCCCACAGGCGGACGGCTCCTACGAGCAGTACTTC.